This T cell receptor beta chain came from a study of blood T cell repertoires in COVID-19. Study-wide background: Samples representing acute and convalescent COVID-19 were sourced from the United States, Italy and Spain.

Profiling relied on immunoSEQ multiplex PCR, and the TCRdb table lists in-frame clones only, not all of them. Of hundreds of thousands of clones in the sample, 87% are singletons; the top ten hold around 3%. The receptor was isolated from a man aged 18 to 29 with active or convalescent COVID-19. The specimen sequenced was peripheral blood.

CDR3 DNA sequence: TGTGCCAGCAGCGTTTCAGGGAAGAATTCACCCCTCCACTTT. Protein sequence: CASSVSGKNSPLHF. This chain links TRBV9 with TRBJ1-6; D is perhaps TRBD1 (5 bases). V was trimmed by 2 bases and J by 7 bases, leaving 10 bases between them. Germline V CDR1 and CDR2: SGDLS, YYNGEE. This CDR3 has 14 amino acids.